Below, 24 T cell receptor beta chains from the same sample are listed, as sequenced in a study of T cell responses to AZD1222 COVID-19 vaccine. TCRdb's copy holds only in-frame clones and misses some; the assay was immunoSEQ multiplex PCR. The profile covers about 130,000 clones, with approximately 90% appearing a single time and under 3.5% taken by the ten largest. The specimen was peripheral blood, collected 28 days after the second AZD1222 dose. The receptors come from an adult who received the AZD1222 COVID-19 vaccine.

The V call is TRBV13, the J call TRBJ1-1; D unresolved. Trimming cost V 3 bases and J 8 bases, with 10 bases left between them. Germline V lookup: CDR1 PRHDT, CDR2 FYEKMQ (reference sequence). The CDR3 totals 12 residues. Here the CDR3 reads CASSLGGREAFF. The CDR3 DNA sequence: TGTGCCAGCAGCTTGGGTGGGAGAGAAGCTTTCTTT.

The chain carries TRBV9 and TRBJ2-1, with 7 bases that match TRBD2. Germline CDR1 SGDLS, CDR2 YYNGEE. The CDR3 spans 14 residues. V lost 4 bases, J lost 3 bases, and 4 bases stayed unmatched. The chain's CDR3 is CASSRDYLYNEQFF. For the CDR3, the DNA is TGTGCCAGCAGCCGGGACTACCTCTACAATGAGCAGTTCTTC.

This rearrangement joins TRBV29-1 to TRBJ2-3; D call uncertain. In germline, CDR1 is SQVTM, CDR2 ANQGSEA. V gave up 6 bases and J gave up 7 bases, with 11 bases separating them. This CDR3 comprises 11 residues. CDR3 sequence: CSVGLSYTQYF. CDR3 DNA sequence: TGCAGCGTGGGCTTATCTTATACGCAGTATTTT.

A single count supports this clone. The rearrangement joins TRBV5-8 to TRBJ1-2; D gene uncertain. V shed 4 bases and J shed 1 base, with 8 bases lying between them. This CDR3 comprises 13 residues. Germline V gene lookup returns CDR1 SGHTS and CDR2 YDEGEE. Written as DNA, the CDR3 is TGTGCCAGCAGCATTGGGAATAACTATGGCTACACCTTC. This encodes CASSIGNNYGYTF. Full variable domain (remainder filled in from reference TRBV5-8 and TRBJ1-2): EAGVTQSPTHLIKTRGQQATLRCSPISGHTSVYWYQQALGLGLQFLLWYDEGEERNRGNFPPRFSGRQFPNYSSELNVNALELEDSALYLCASSIGNNYGYTFGSGTRLTVV.

V gene TRBV28 combines with J gene TRBJ2-7, with D unclear. V was shortened by 6 bases and J by 4 bases, with 7 bases between the two germline ends. From germline, CDR1 is MDHEN and CDR2 SYDVKM. The CDR3 spans 11 residues. The CDR3 DNA sequence: TGTGCCAGCAGAGGTGTGTACGAGCAGTACTTC. Protein sequence: CASRGVYEQYF.

This clone was observed a few times. The chain joins TRBV5-5 to TRBJ1-2, with D perhaps matching TRBD1 (5 bases). The V gene's germline CDR1 is SGHKS and CDR2 YYEKEE (reference sequence). V lost 6 bases, J lost 8 bases, and 26 bases lay in between. The length of the CDR3 is 16 residues. This CDR3 is CASTRGGTAFNPGYTF. The CDR3 region has the DNA TGTGCCAGCACCCGGGGGGGTACAGCCTTTAACCCCGGCTACACCTTC.

J is TRBJ1-5 and V is TRBV7-2; tentatively, D is TRBD1 (6 bases). Germline CDR1 reads SGHTA; CDR2 reads FQGNSA. V gave up 2 bases and J gave up 6 bases, with 14 bases separating them. This CDR3 spans 15 amino acids. Written as DNA, the CDR3 is TGTGCCAGCAGCTTATTCCAGGGGTGGGTTCAGCCCCAGCATTTT. Translation gives CASSLFQGWVQPQHF.

The V gene is TRBV7-7, the J gene TRBJ2-6; 7 positions match TRBD2. The junction had 11 bases not matched to a gene; V was cut back by 1 base and J by 2 bases. The CDR3 covers 19 residues. Germline V lookup: CDR1 SSHAT, CDR2 FNYEAQ (reference sequence). The CDR3 sequence is CASSLVGGSFRTGANVLTF. The CDR3 DNA is TGTGCCAGCAGCTTAGTGGGCGGGAGTTTTAGGACTGGGGCCAACGTCCTGACTTTC.

The rearrangement uses TRBV18 and TRBJ1-2, with D unclear. The CDR3 consists of 15 residues. The V end was cut by 2 bases, the J end by 8 bases, with 18 bases between. Germline V gene lookup returns CDR1 KGHSH and CDR2 LQKENI. Written as DNA, the CDR3 is TGTGCCAGCTCACCAAACCCCCGCGGGATCGGCGGCTACACCTTC. Translated: CASSPNPRGIGGYTF.

The rearrangement joins TRBV19 to TRBJ1-1; 9 bases line up with TRBD1. The germline CDR1 and CDR2 sequences are LNHDA and SQIVND (reference sequence). CDR3 length equals 13 residues. The V gene end was trimmed by 10 bases and the J gene end by 3 bases; junction bases not matched to a gene: 6. Here the CDR3 DNA reads TGTGCCACCGGACAGGGGAAGGACACTGAAGCTTTCTTT. It specifies CATGQGKDTEAFF.

The V and J genes are TRBV27 and TRBJ1-6; 7 bases are shared with TRBD1. V gave up 5 bases and J gave up 5 bases; unmatched junction bases: 9. Germline V lookup: CDR1 MNHEY, CDR2 SMNVEV (reference sequence). The CDR3 covers 16 residues. The CDR3 sequence: CASSQTGTVNNSPLHF. The CDR3 DNA reads TGTGCCAGCAGTCAGACAGGGACGGTTAATAATTCACCCCTCCACTTT.

The rearrangement joins TRBV19 to TRBJ2-2; TRBD2 aligns across 9 bases. The CDR3 runs 15 residues. Germline CDR1 and CDR2: LNHDA and SQIVND (reference sequence). V was clipped by 8 bases and J by 5 bases; unmatched bases: 9. DNA of the CDR3: TGTGCCAGTGATTTAGCGGGAGTAGGGACCGGGGAGCTGTTTTTT. Protein sequence: CASDLAGVGTGELFF.

The V gene is TRBV7-2, the J gene TRBJ2-2; D remains ambiguous. The CDR3 consists of 14 residues. The V and J ends lost 5 bases and 2 bases respectively, with 9 bases between them. Germline assignment: CDR1 SGHTA and CDR2 FQGNSA. The DNA of the CDR3 is TGTGCCAGCAGCCCCTGGCGTAACACCGGGGAGCTGTTTTTT. Translation: CASSPWRNTGELFF.

The genes are TRBV7-2 and TRBJ1-6; no firm D call. This CDR3 has 14 amino acids. Germline V gene data show CDR1 as SGHTA and CDR2 as FQGNSA. V lost 5 bases and J lost 7, with 12 bases in between. As DNA, the CDR3 is TGTGCCAGCAGCCCACCCCCCGGGAATTCACCCCTCCACTTT. Protein product: CASSPPPGNSPLHF.

The count of this clone is one. The rearrangement links TRBV27 to TRBJ2-1, with TRBD2 identical over 7 bases. The germline V gene has CDR1 MNHEY and CDR2 SMNVEV (reference sequence). The V gene end was trimmed by 6 bases and the J gene end by 5 bases; junction bases not matched to a gene: 7. The CDR3 extends over 14 amino acids. CDR3 DNA sequence: TGTGCCAGCAGGTCCCCTGCGGGAGACAATGAGCAGTTCTTC. Its protein is CASRSPAGDNEQFF.

The V and J genes are TRBV28 and TRBJ1-1, with D hard to call. The ends were cut back, 4 bases at V and 8 bases at J, with 11 bases in the middle. CDR3 size: 12 residues. From germline, CDR1 is MDHEN and CDR2 SYDVKM. The CDR3: CASSSLPSEAFF. Written as DNA, the CDR3 is TGTGCCAGCAGTTCCCTACCGTCGGAAGCTTTCTTT.

The J gene is TRBJ2-4, the V gene TRBV24-1; 9 nucleotides align to TRBD1. CDR3 length: 13 residues. V trimming: 9 bases; J trimming: 6 bases; junction bases outside the gene matches: 5. Germline CDR1 and CDR2: KGHDR and SFDVKD. CDR3 loop: CATSGTGSNIQYF. The CDR3 nucleotides are TGTGCCACCTCTGGGACAGGGTCAAACATTCAGTACTTC.

This clone was seen a handful of times. The chain combines TRBV3-1 (or the pseudogene TRBV3-2) with TRBJ2-7, with a weak D call TRBD2 (5 bases). V gave up 7 bases and J gave up 5 bases, with 18 bases separating them. The CDR3 has 14 residues. Germline CDR1 and CDR2: LGHDT and YNNKEL (reference sequence). The DNA of the CDR3 is TGTGCCAGCACCTCGCTCGGGGTCAACAACGAGCAGTACTTC. It yields the protein CASTSLGVNNEQYF.

The rearrangement links TRBV20-1 to TRBJ1-4; D is uncertain. CDR3 length equals 10 residues. V shed 7 bases and J shed 8 bases, with 8 bases lying between them. Looked up from germline, CDR1 is DFQATT and CDR2 is SNEGSKA (reference sequence). CDR3 DNA: TGCAGTGTTGACATGGAAAAACTGTTTTTT. Translated, it gives CSVDMEKLFF.

This chain links TRBV19 with TRBJ1-1; TRBD1 agrees at 7 bases. Losses at the gene ends were 5 bases for V and 0 bases for J; bases not matched to a gene: 15. The germline V gene encodes CDR1 LNHDA and CDR2 SQIVND (reference sequence). This CDR3 contains 18 residues. For the CDR3, the DNA is TGTGCCAGTAGTCCCAAAGGACAGGCGATTTCCATGAACACTGAAGCTTTCTTT. Amino acid sequence: CASSPKGQAISMNTEAFF.

This clone appeared once. CDR3 amino acids: CASSTPLRGSGYEQYF. The CDR3 DNA reads as TGTGCCAGCAGTACACCCCTCCGGGGTAGCGGCTACGAGCAGTACTTC. The chain links TRBV28 to TRBJ2-7; D might be TRBD2 (6 bases). The CDR3 has 16 amino acids. Trimming removed 5 bases from V and 3 bases from J, with 20 bases in between. Germline V gives CDR1 MDHEN, CDR2 SYDVKM.

The chain joins TRBV7-8 to TRBJ2-7, with TRBD2 identical over 7 bases. There are 13 residues in the CDR3. V lost 9 bases, J lost 5 bases, and 10 bases stayed unmatched. Germline lookup yields CDR1 SGHVS and CDR2 FQNEAQ. CDR3: CASRLAGADEQYF. The CDR3 region has the DNA TGTGCCAGTCGCTTGGCGGGAGCGGACGAGCAGTACTTC.

V gene TRBV6-2 or TRBV6-3 combines with J gene TRBJ1-3; 7 bases line up with TRBD1. Losses at the gene ends were 4 bases for V and 7 bases for J; bases not matched to a gene: 4. The germline CDR1 and CDR2 sequences are MNHEY and SVGEGT. The CDR3 sequence is 13 residues long. The CDR3 spells CASSSRGRNTIYF. The CDR3 region has the DNA TGTGCCAGCAGTTCAAGGGGGCGGAACACCATATATTTT.

This clone was recorded a few times. The chain uses TRBV5-1 and TRBJ1-4, with 8 bases aligning to TRBD1. Germline lookup yields CDR1 SGHRS and CDR2 YFSETQ. The CDR3 is 14 residues long. Trimming at V came to 2 bases and at J to 8 bases, leaving 5 bases not matched to a gene. CDR3 sequence (DNA): TGCGCCAGCAGCTTAACCAGGGGGCAGGAAAAACTGTTTTTT. Translation: CASSLTRGQEKLFF. Full variable domain (outside the CDR3, taken from reference TRBV5-1 and TRBJ1-4): KAGVTQTPRYLIKTRGQQVTLSCSPISGHRSVSWYQQTPGQGLQFLFEYFSETQRNKGNFPGRFSGRQFSNSRSEMNVSTLELGDSALYLCASSLTRGQEKLFFGSGTQLSVL.